This is a list of T cell receptor beta chains from one sample in a study of OX40 agonist ivuxolimab in advanced cancers. The assay was immunoSEQ multiplex PCR, and TCRdb's table has in-frame clones only and misses some. The data contain roughly 75,000 clones, about nine tenths of them singletons. The sample consisted of CD4+ or CD8+ T cells sorted from blood, taken in a trial of the OX40 agonist ivuxolimab. The origin of the receptors is an adult with an advanced solid tumor such as melanoma, head and neck, liver or kidney cancer. Both conserved end residues are part of each CDR3. Each record gives: clone size, J gene, D gene, V gene, CDR3 protein, CDR3 DNA. The D gene is left open where the match is weak. Size tells how often a clone was seen (once, few, many) or the class of an expanded clone, and some rows leave it out.

few,TRBJ1-1,TRBD1,TRBV7-9,CASSSGTANTEAFF,TGTGCCAGCAGCTCCGGGACAGCGAACACTGAAGCTTTCTTT
.,TRBJ2-1,.,TRBV5-4,CASSLDSTGHNEQFF,TGTGCCAGCAGCTTAGACTCAACAGGGCACAATGAGCAGTTCTTC
.,TRBJ1-2,.,TRBV4-3,CASSQVKGYYGYTF,TGCGCCAGCAGCCAAGTCAAAGGCTACTATGGCTACACCTTC
.,TRBJ2-1,TRBD1,TRBV7-3,CASSSDRGNEQFF,TGTGCCAGCAGCTCGGACAGGGGGAATGAGCAGTTCTTC
.,TRBJ1-5,TRBD1,TRBV30,CAWAGTANQPQHF,TGTGCCTGGGCCGGGACAGCAAATCAGCCCCAGCATTTT
once,TRBJ2-3,TRBD2,TRBV30,CAWSTPAGISTDTQYF,TGTGCCTGGAGTACACCAGCGGGAATAAGCACAGATACGCAGTATTTT
.,TRBJ2-2,.,TRBV7-7,CASSLSATGELFF,TGTGCCAGCAGCTTATCCGCCACCGGGGAGCTGTTTTTT
.,TRBJ2-5,.,TRBV6-1,CAIQQVQYQETQYF,TGTGCCATACAGCAGGTGCAGTACCAAGAGACCCAGTACTTC
.,TRBJ2-1,TRBD2,TRBV9,CASSVNPGGLAGDSYNEQFF,TGTGCCAGCAGCGTAAATCCGGGGGGGCTAGCGGGAGACTCCTACAATGAGCAGTTCTTC
.,TRBJ1-6,.,TRBV5-6,CASSLQHNSPLHF,TGTGCCAGCAGCTTGCAGCATAATTCACCCCTCCACTTT
few,TRBJ2-1,.,TRBV7-2,CASTLQGYNEQFF,TGTGCCAGCACCCTACAGGGTTACAATGAGCAGTTCTTC
.,TRBJ2-7,TRBD1,TRBV6-1,CASTGQGIGEQYF,TGTGCCAGCACCGGACAGGGGATTGGCGAGCAGTACTTC
.,TRBJ2-7,.,TRBV6-1,CASTLEGSENEQYF,TGTGCCAGCACCCTGGAGGGTTCGGAAAACGAGCAGTACTTC
.,TRBJ1-4,TRBD1,TRBV27,CASSFMGQGVGKLFF,TGTGCCAGCAGTTTTATGGGACAGGGAGTTGGGAAACTGTTTTTT
.,TRBJ1-2,TRBD1,TRBV28,CASRRYRTGANYGYTF,TGTGCCAGCCGCAGATATCGGACAGGGGCAAACTATGGCTACACCTTC
.,TRBJ2-1,TRBD2,TRBV5-1,CASSPTASGAGEQFF,TGCGCCAGCAGCCCGACAGCTAGCGGGGCAGGCGAGCAGTTCTTC
once,TRBJ1-4,.,TRBV2,CASSERKLFF,TGTGCCAGCAGTGAGAGGAAACTGTTTTTT
.,TRBJ1-3,.,TRBV10-2,CASSEGFGNTIYF,TGCGCCAGCAGTGAGGGTTTTGGAAACACCATATATTTT
.,TRBJ1-4,.,TRBV29-1,CSVFNEKLFF,TGCAGCGTCTTTAATGAAAAACTGTTTTTT
.,TRBJ1-6,TRBD1,TRBV18,CASSRPGQGNSPLHF,TGTGCCAGCTCACGACCGGGACAGGGGAATTCACCCCTCCACTTT
once,TRBJ2-1,.,TRBV7-2,CASSFDRFDEQFF,TGTGCCAGCAGCTTCGACAGGTTCGATGAGCAGTTCTTC
.,TRBJ2-5,.,TRBV7-8,CASSRDRQETQYF,TGTGCCAGCAGCAGGGATCGCCAAGAGACCCAGTACTTC
.,TRBJ2-3,.,TRBV5-1,CASSSTNPTDTQYF,TGCGCCAGCAGCTCAACGAACCCCACAGATACGCAGTATTTT
.,TRBJ1-4,TRBD1,TRBV6-5,CASSYIRGSNEKLFF,TGTGCCAGCAGTTACATCAGGGGGTCTAATGAAAAACTGTTTTTT
.,TRBJ2-7,TRBD2,TRBV25-1,CASRAGTSMYF,TGTGCCAGCAGAGCCGGGACTAGCATGTACTTC
.,TRBJ1-2,.,TRBV4-2,CASSQDDITSGYGYTF,TGTGCCAGCAGCCAAGATGACATCACGTCCGGGTATGGCTACACCTTC
.,TRBJ1-1,.,TRBV5-4,CASSTEGPYSNTEAFF,TGTGCCTCCTCGACCGAGGGACCTTACTCAAACACTGAAGCTTTCTTT
.,TRBJ2-7,TRBD1,TRBV5-1,CASSPWDRSTYEQYF,TGCGCCAGCAGCCCCTGGGACAGGAGTACCTACGAGCAGTACTTC
.,TRBJ2-7,TRBD1,TRBV4-3,CASSPRTGSYEQYF,TGCGCCAGCAGCCCCCGGACAGGCTCCTACGAGCAGTACTTC
.,TRBJ2-1,.,TRBV2,CASSSTGTEQFF,TGTGCCAGCAGTTCGACCGGGACAGAGCAGTTCTTC
.,TRBJ2-3,.,TRBV7-6,CASSLIGNTQGLVDTQYF,TGTGCCAGCAGCTTAATCGGGAACACTCAGGGGCTTGTAGATACGCAGTATTTT
.,TRBJ2-1,.,TRBV7-6,CASSLAQGAEQFF,TGTGCCAGCAGCTTAGCGCAAGGAGCTGAGCAGTTCTTC
.,TRBJ2-7,TRBD2,TRBV6-6,CASRPRLAGFYEQYF,TGTGCCAGCAGACCTCGCCTAGCGGGATTCTACGAGCAGTACTTC